Listed here are 9 T cell receptor beta chains from one sample, sequenced in a study of T-cell memory formation after mild COVID-19. From the 5' RACE reads, TCRdb called clonotypes with MiXCR, one entry per CDR3 protein. The sample includes 450,000 or so distinct CDR3 sequences, nearly 25% seen only once; the top ten take around 13%. The sample taken for sequencing was PBMCs or a T cell subset sorted from them (not recorded which). The origin of the receptors is an adult woman who had mild COVID-19 (a few samples of this study predate the infection). Cell type and time point are not known.

V and J are TRBV27 and TRBJ2-1, with D hard to call. In germline, CDR1 is MNHEY, CDR2 SMNVEV (reference sequence). The V and J ends lost 0 bases and 9 bases respectively, with 21 bases between them. This CDR3 is 17 amino acids long. Here the CDR3 DNA reads TGTGCCAGCAGTTTATCCCCCCCCTCGAACCCAGCCAGTGAGCAGTTCTTC. Protein sequence: CASSLSPPSNPASEQFF.

This chain links TRBV7-8 with TRBJ2-1; D gene uncertain. Germline V gene sequence: CDR1 SGHVS, CDR2 FQNEAQ. V was trimmed by 2 bases and J by 3 bases, leaving 5 bases between them. This CDR3 is 13 amino acids long. The CDR3 spells CASSLSRYNEQFF. CDR3 DNA sequence: TGTGCCAGCAGCTTATCCCGCTACAATGAGCAGTTCTTC. The full variable domain, its missing parts supplied by reference TRBV7-8 and TRBJ2-1, is GAGVSQSPRYKVAKRGQDVALRCDPISGHVSLFWYQQALGQGPEFLTYFQNEAQLDKSGLPSDRFFAERPEGSVSTLKIQRTQQEDSAVYLCASSLSRYNEQFFGPGTRLTVL.

The chain carries TRBV6-5 and TRBJ2-7; a possible D gene is TRBD2 (5 bases). Germline CDR1 is MNHEY and CDR2 is SVGAGI. Trimming removed 6 bases from V and 0 bases from J, with 12 bases in between. The CDR3 spans 14 residues. CDR3 amino acids: CASSPRRSSYEQYF. For the CDR3, the DNA is TGTGCCAGCAGCCCACGGAGGAGCTCCTACGAGCAGTACTTC.

This clonotype appeared a few times. The chain recombines TRBV29-1 with TRBJ2-5; D is unclear. Trimming removed 2 bases at V and 13 bases at J, with 11 bases between. Germline CDR1 and CDR2: SQVTM and ANQGSEA. The CDR3 totals 10 residues. The CDR3 loop is CSVESYHMYF. The DNA of the CDR3 is TGCAGCGTTGAATCCTACCATATGTACTTC.

The chain combines TRBV5-1 with TRBJ2-3; D call uncertain. The V end lost 5 bases, the J end lost 0 bases, and 10 bases lay between the germline ends. Germline V gene lookup returns CDR1 SGHRS and CDR2 YFSETQ. This CDR3 spans 14 amino acids. CDR3 DNA sequence: TGCGCCAGCAGTCCGATGCTTAGCACAGATACGCAGTATTTT. Its translation: CASSPMLSTDTQYF.

This clonotype was seen a few times. The chain combines TRBV4-2 with TRBJ2-7; 7 nucleotides match TRBD2. The CDR3 consists of 14 residues. V gave up 4 bases and J gave up 6 bases; unmatched junction bases: 9. Per germline, CDR1 LGHNA and CDR2 YNFKEQ. CDR3 sequence: CASSLGRELGEQYF. DNA for the CDR3: TGTGCCAGCAGCCTGGGGCGGGAGTTGGGCGAGCAGTACTTC.

This clonotype was counted at least ten times. This chain links TRBV3-1 with TRBJ1-1; TRBD1 agrees at 9 bases. The CDR3 sequence is 13 residues long. J was trimmed by 6 bases and V by 4 bases; bases with no gene match: 3. The germline V gene has CDR1 LGHDT and CDR2 YNNKEL (reference sequence). CDR3 nucleotide sequence: TGTGCCAGCAGCCCGCGACAGGGGGCTGAAGCTTTCTTT. Its protein product is CASSPRQGAEAFF.

The chain couples TRBV4-3 to TRBJ2-1, with TRBD2 matching over 7 bases. The CDR3 runs 14 residues. CDR1 is LGHNA and CDR2 is YSLEER in the germline V gene. V lost 3 bases and J lost 11; bases outside the gene matches: 10. CDR3 DNA: TGCGCCAGCAGCCAGGGGCTAGCGGTTCTAAAGCAGTTCTTC. Translated: CASSQGLAVLKQFF.

This clonotype was observed at least ten times. The chain carries TRBV4-3 and TRBJ2-7, with D perhaps matching TRBD1 (5 bases). Germline lookup yields CDR1 LGHNA and CDR2 YSLEER. The V end lost 0 bases, the J end lost 2 bases, and 11 bases lay between the germline ends. This CDR3 contains 15 residues. The CDR3 loop is CASSQEAWGTYEQYF. The CDR3, as DNA: TGCGCCAGCAGCCAAGAAGCCTGGGGCACCTACGAGCAGTACTTC.